The clone carrying this TCR beta chain was detected a few times. Unique molecular identifiers were used in preparing the TCRbeta library. TCRdb used MiXCR to reprocess the PCR reads, holding one entry per CDR3 protein. The data contain 450,000 to 600,000 distinct CDR3 sequences, approximately 12% of them singletons. These data come from a study of T-cell reconstitution after alpha-beta-depleted transplantation in children. Germline CDR1 MNHNS, CDR2 SASEGT. Trimming took 7 bases from V and 10 from J, leaving 22 bases between them. CDR3 length equals 14 residues. Sequencing was performed on PBMCs, mostly from graft donor cells, taken 360 days after TCRalphabeta/CD19-depleted stem cell transplant. The J gene is TRBJ1-2, the V gene TRBV6-1, with D possibly TRBD1 on 6 matching bases. This sequence originates from a male patient younger than 18 who had a stem cell transplant for acute myeloid leukemia, so the T cells may come from the graft donor. The CDR3 DNA follows: TGTGCCAGCACCCCGCCGAACAGGGAGAAAGACTACACCTTC. This codes for CASTPPNREKDYTF.